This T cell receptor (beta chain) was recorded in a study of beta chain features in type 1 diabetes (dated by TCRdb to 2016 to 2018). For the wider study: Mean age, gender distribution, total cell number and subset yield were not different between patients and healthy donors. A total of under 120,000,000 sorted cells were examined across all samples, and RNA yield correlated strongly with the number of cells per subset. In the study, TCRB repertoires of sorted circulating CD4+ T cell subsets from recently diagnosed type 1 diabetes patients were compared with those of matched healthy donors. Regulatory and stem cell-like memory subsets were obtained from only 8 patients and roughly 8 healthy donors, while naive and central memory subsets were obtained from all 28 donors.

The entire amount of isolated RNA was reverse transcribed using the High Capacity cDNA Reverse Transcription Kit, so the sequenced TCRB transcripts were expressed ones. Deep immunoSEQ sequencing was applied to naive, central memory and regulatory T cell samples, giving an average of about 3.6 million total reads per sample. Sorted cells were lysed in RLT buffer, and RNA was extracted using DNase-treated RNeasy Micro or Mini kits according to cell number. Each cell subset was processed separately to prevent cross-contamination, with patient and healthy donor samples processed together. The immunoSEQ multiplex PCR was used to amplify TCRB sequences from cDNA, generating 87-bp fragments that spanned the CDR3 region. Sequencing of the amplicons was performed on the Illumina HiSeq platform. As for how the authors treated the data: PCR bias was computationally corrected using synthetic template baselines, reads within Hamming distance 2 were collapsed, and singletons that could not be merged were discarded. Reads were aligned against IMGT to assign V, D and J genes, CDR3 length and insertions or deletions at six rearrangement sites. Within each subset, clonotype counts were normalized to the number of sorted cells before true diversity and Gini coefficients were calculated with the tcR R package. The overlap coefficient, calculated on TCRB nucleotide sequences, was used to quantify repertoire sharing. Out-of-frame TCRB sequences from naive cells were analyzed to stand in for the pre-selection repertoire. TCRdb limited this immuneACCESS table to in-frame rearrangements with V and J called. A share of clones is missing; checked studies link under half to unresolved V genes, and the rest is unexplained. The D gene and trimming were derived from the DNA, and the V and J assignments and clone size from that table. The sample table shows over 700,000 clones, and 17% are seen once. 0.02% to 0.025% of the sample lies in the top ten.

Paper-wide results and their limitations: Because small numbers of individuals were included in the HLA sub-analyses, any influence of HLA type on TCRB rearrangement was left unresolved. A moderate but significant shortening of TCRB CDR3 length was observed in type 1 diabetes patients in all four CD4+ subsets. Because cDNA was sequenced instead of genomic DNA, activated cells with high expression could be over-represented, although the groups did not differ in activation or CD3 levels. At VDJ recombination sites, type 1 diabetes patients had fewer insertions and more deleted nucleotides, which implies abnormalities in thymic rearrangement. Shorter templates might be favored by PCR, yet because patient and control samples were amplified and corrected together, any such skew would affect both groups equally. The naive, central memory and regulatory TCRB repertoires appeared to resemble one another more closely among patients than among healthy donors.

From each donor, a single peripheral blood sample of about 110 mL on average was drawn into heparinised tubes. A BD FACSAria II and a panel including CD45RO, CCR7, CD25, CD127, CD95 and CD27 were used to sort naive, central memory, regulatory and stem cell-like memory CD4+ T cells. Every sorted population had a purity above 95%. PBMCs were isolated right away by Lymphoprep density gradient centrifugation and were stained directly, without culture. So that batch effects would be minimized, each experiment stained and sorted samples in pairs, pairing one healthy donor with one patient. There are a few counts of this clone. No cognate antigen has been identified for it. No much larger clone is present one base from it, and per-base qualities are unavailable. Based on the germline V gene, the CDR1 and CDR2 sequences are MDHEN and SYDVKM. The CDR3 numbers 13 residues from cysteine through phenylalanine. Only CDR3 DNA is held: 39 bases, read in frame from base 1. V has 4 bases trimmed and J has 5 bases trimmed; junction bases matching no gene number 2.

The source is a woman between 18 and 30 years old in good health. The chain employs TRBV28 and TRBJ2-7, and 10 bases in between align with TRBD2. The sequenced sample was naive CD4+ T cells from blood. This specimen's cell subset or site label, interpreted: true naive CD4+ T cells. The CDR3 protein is CASSSLAGDEQYF. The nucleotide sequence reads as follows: TGTGCCAGCAGTTCCCTAGCGGGAGACGAGCAGTACTTC.